The 18 T cell receptor beta chains reported below all come from one sample, sequenced in a study of blood T cell repertoires in COVID-19 (TCRdb year 2020). The library was generated by the immunoSEQ multiplex PCR assay. This immuneACCESS table, as held by TCRdb, lists in-frame sequences with V and J called but not all clones. Of the missing ones, under half trace to an unresolved V gene in checked studies; the others have no known cause. This sample is represented by around 110,000 clones; about 79% of them were singletons. 3.5% to 5.5% of the sample is taken by the ten largest. Sequenced: peripheral blood. Receptor source: a woman aged 65 to 85 with acute or convalescent COVID-19.

This chain uses TRBV2 with TRBJ1-1; D is perhaps TRBD1 (6 bases). The V gene lost 11 bases and the J gene lost 6 bases, with 16 bases spanning the gap. Germline V gene sequence: CDR1 SNHLY, CDR2 FYNNEI. CDR3 size: 12 residues. The CDR3 here is CAGTQGSSEAFF. The CDR3 nucleotides read TGTGCCGGAACACAGGGATCGTCTGAAGCTTTCTTT.

The genes are TRBV11-3 and TRBJ2-2; perhaps TRBD1 as D (5 bases). Per the germline V gene, CDR1 is SGHNT and CDR2 is YENEEA. The ends were cut back, 6 bases at V and 0 bases at J, with 17 bases in the middle. This CDR3 comprises 17 residues. CDR3 amino acids: CASSSLAGHPNTGELFF. The DNA for the CDR3 is TGTGCCAGCAGTTCTCTGGCAGGACACCCGAACACCGGGGAGCTGTTTTTT.

This clone was recorded once. This chain joins TRBV7-2 and TRBJ2-1, with D unclear. Germline V CDR1 and CDR2: SGHTA, FQGNSA. The V end lost 3 bases, the J end lost 0 bases, and 9 bases lay between the germline ends. This CDR3 is built from 15 residues. CDR3 in DNA: TGTGCCAGCAGCTTTTCTAAGAGCTCCTACAATGAGCAGTTCTTC. It specifies CASSFSKSSYNEQFF.

The V gene is TRBV9, the J gene TRBJ2-3; 7 nucleotides line up with TRBD2. Trimming cost V 4 bases and J 4 bases; bases outside gene matches: 6. CDR1 SGDLS and CDR2 YYNGEE come from the germline V gene. The CDR3 has 14 amino acids. The CDR3 bases are TGTGCCAGCAGCCTTGGCGGGGGTCCAGATACGCAGTATTTT. Its protein product is CASSLGGGPDTQYF.

The rearrangement links TRBV6-1 to TRBJ1-2; D remains ambiguous. From germline, CDR1 is MNHNS and CDR2 SASEGT. The CDR3 is 14 residues long. V lost 0 bases, J lost 5 bases, and 10 bases lay in between. The CDR3 spells CASSEAGVGYGYTF. Here the CDR3 DNA reads TGTGCCAGCAGTGAAGCTGGCGTCGGGTATGGCTACACCTTC.

This rearrangement joins TRBV9 to TRBJ2-3, with D tentatively TRBD2 (5 bases). Germline V lookup: CDR1 SGDLS, CDR2 YYNGEE. The germline V and J ends were trimmed by 6 bases and 5 bases, with 13 bases remaining between them. The CDR3 totals 13 residues. The CDR3 loop is CASTQPAGDTQYF. The DNA of the CDR3 is TGTGCCAGCACCCAACCCGCGGGAGATACGCAGTATTTT.

This clone has a handful of counts. The chain employs TRBV29-1 and TRBJ2-3, with a tentative D call TRBD2 (6 bases). From germline, CDR1 is SQVTM and CDR2 ANQGSEA. The CDR3 loop spans 14 amino acids. V was pared by 2 bases and J by 2 bases, with 11 bases between. As DNA, the CDR3 is TGCAGCGTTGAATGGGGAGGATACACAGATACGCAGTATTTT. It translates to CSVEWGGYTDTQYF.

This clone was recorded once. The gene calls are TRBV7-2 and TRBJ2-7; possibly TRBD2 for D (5 bases). CDR3 length equals 14 residues. The germline V gene has CDR1 SGHTA and CDR2 FQGNSA. V lost 2 bases and J lost 4, with 12 bases in between. The CDR3 here is CASSLSGDKYEQYF. The CDR3 DNA reads TGTGCCAGCAGCTTAAGCGGTGACAAGTACGAGCAGTACTTC.

This chain connects TRBV7-8 to TRBJ2-7, with 7 nucleotides matching TRBD1. Germline V CDR1 and CDR2: SGHVS, FQNEAQ. V shed 3 bases and J 4 bases; nucleotides not matched to a gene: 6. The CDR3 extends over 14 amino acids. The CDR3 loop is CASSFYRGPYEQYF. The CDR3 bases are TGTGCCAGCAGCTTTTACAGGGGACCTTACGAGCAGTACTTC.

Here the CDR3 reads CASTQGRHNEQFF. For the CDR3, the DNA is TGTGCCAGCACCCAGGGCAGGCACAATGAGCAGTTCTTC. The rearrangement links TRBV12-3 or TRBV12-4 to TRBJ2-1; tentative D call: TRBD1 (5 bases). Trimming stripped 7 bases from V and 5 bases from J, with 12 bases between. The CDR3 sequence is 13 residues long.

The J gene is TRBJ2-2, the V gene TRBV6-6, with D maybe TRBD1 (5 bases). The CDR3 is made up of 14 amino acids. V lost 0 bases and J lost 10, with 12 bases in between. CDR1 is MNHNY, CDR2 SVGAGI, per germline (reference sequence). The CDR3 DNA reads as TGTGCCAGCAGTTACTCAGGCCCCAGGGAGGAGCTGTTTTTT. This encodes CASSYSGPREELFF.

V is TRBV4-1 and J is TRBJ1-5; tentative D call: TRBD1 (6 bases). CDR3 length equals 16 residues. The V gene's germline CDR1 is MGHRA and CDR2 YSYEKL. Trimming stripped 0 bases from V and 3 bases from J, with 12 bases between. The CDR3 DNA follows: TGCGCCAGCAGCCAAGATACCAACAGGGACAATCAGCCCCAGCATTTT. It is translated as CASSQDTNRDNQPQHF.

V is TRBV2 and J is TRBJ2-1; weak D call: TRBD1 (5 bases). CDR1 is SNHLY, CDR2 FYNNEI, per germline. This CDR3 has 13 residues. V was shortened by 6 bases and J by 5 bases, with 11 bases between the two germline ends. The CDR3 DNA reads as TGTGCCAGCAGCTGGGGCAGGGACAATGAGCAGTTCTTC. Protein product: CASSWGRDNEQFF.

This clone was observed a single time. The chain links TRBV9 to TRBJ1-3; TRBD1 is a possible D gene (5 bases). Trimming shortened V by 0 bases and J by 4 bases, and 8 bases separated the two germline ends. Per the germline V gene, CDR1 is SGDLS and CDR2 is YYNGEE. The CDR3 has 14 residues. The CDR3 DNA reads TGTGCCAGCAGCGTAGATCAGGGAGGAAACACCATATATTTT. This encodes CASSVDQGGNTIYF.

The chain recombines TRBV18 with TRBJ1-1; 9 bases agree with TRBD1. V was pared by 3 bases and J by 3 bases, with 8 bases of the junction left unmatched. The germline V gene has CDR1 KGHSH and CDR2 LQKENI. This CDR3 spans 16 amino acids. The CDR3 spells CASSPLQGARDTEAFF. For the CDR3, the DNA is TGTGCCAGCTCACCGTTACAGGGGGCGCGGGACACTGAAGCTTTCTTT.

The chain joins TRBV19 to TRBJ2-7, with 9 positions matching TRBD1. The CDR3 totals 14 residues. Trimming cost V 5 bases and J 4 bases; bases outside gene matches: 6. Per the germline V gene, CDR1 is LNHDA and CDR2 is SQIVND (reference sequence). The CDR3 nucleotides read TGTGCCAGTAGTTTAGGGACAGGGTCGTACGAGCAGTACTTC. This translates into CASSLGTGSYEQYF.

DNA for the CDR3: TGTGCCAGCAGCCTAACACCCGCAGGGATGCTCTATGGCTACACCTTC. Amino acids: CASSLTPAGMLYGYTF. The rearrangement joins TRBV27 to TRBJ1-2, with a weak D call TRBD1 (5 bases). Trimming shortened V by 6 bases and J by 4 bases, and 21 bases separated the two germline ends. The germline CDR1 and CDR2 sequences are MNHEY and SMNVEV (reference sequence). The CDR3 is made up of 16 amino acids.

This clone was recorded a few times. The chain uses TRBV4-1 and TRBJ1-2; no definite D call. CDR1 and CDR2 from the germline V gene are MGHRA and YSYEKL. Trimming removed 2 bases from V and 1 base from J, with 17 bases in between. The CDR3 loop spans 17 amino acids. The CDR3 DNA is TGCGCCAGCAGCCAACCCGCAACGCGGGGATTTAACTATGGCTACACCTTC. Amino acids: CASSQPATRGFNYGYTF.